This TCR beta chain was sequenced in a study of T cell changes during pregnancy in multiple sclerosis. Measured with immunoSEQ multiplex PCR; TCRdb has only the in-frame clones, and not every one. The sample yields fewer than 90,000 clones, around 93% seen once. Trimming removed 3 bases from V and 1 base from J, with 6 bases in between. CDR3 length: 13 amino acids. CDR1 is KGHSH, CDR2 LQKENI, per germline. This TCR was sampled from a female donor in good health, enrolled as a control in a pregnancy study. The gene calls are TRBV18 and TRBJ2-5; D ambiguous. The source was peripheral blood, collected in the third trimester of pregnancy. The CDR3 nucleotides are TGTGCCAGCTCACCCTCGAGCCAAGAGACCCAGTACTTC. This codes for CASSPSSQETQYF. Full variable domain (rest looked up from reference TRBV18 and TRBJ2-5): NAGVMQNPRHLVRRRGQEARLRCSPMKGHSHVYWYRQLPEEGLKFMVYLQKENIIDESGMPKERFSAEFPKEGPSILRIQQVVRGDSAAYFCASSPSSQETQYFGPGTRLLVL.